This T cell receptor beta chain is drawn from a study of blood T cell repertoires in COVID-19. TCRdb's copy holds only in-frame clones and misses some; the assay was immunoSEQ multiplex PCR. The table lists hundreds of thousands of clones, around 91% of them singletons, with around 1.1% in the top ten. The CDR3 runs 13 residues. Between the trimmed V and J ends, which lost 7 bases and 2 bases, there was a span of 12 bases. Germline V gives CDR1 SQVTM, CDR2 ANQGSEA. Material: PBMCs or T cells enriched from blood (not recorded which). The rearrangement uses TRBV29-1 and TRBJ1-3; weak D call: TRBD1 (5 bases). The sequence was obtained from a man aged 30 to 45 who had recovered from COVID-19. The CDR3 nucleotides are TGCAGCGGATCTAAGGGGACTGGAAACACCATATATTTT. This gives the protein CSGSKGTGNTIYF.